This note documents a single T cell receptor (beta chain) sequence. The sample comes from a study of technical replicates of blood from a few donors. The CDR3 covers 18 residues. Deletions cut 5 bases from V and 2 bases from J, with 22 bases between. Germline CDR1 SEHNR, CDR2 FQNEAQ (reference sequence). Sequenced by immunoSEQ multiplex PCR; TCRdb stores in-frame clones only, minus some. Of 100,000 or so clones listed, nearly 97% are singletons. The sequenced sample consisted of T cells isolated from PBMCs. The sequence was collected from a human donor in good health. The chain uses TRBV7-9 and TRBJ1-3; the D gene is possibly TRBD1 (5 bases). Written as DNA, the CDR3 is TGTGCCAGCAGCGCGGCGGGACGAATGATAGTTACTGGAAACACCATATATTTT. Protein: CASSAAGRMIVTGNTIYF.